The clone carrying this TCR beta chain was seen at least ten times. The antigen is undetermined. Next came a second PCR, run for about 7 to 12 cycles, which used a sample-barcoded 5' primer along with a J-beta primer mix. MiXCR, applied by TCRdb to the 5' RACE reads, yields one record per CDR3 protein. Seen here are 600,000 to 800,000 distinct CDR3 sequences, around 52% observed once, and the top ten hold around an eighth. Germline CDR1 SNHLY, CDR2 FYNNEI. The junction had 14 bases not matched to a gene; V was cut back by 7 bases and J by 6 bases. The CDR3 loop spans 16 amino acids. The record originates from a study of blood T cells in healthy people across ages. Study-level results: Diversity was higher, and naive CD4+ cells more numerous, in long-lived donors than in aged donors.

This rearrangement joins TRBV2 to TRBJ2-3; 9 bases align to TRBD2. The receptor comes from a woman of 80 years or more in good health. Sequenced material: blood. The CDR3 DNA is TGTGCCAGCAACCCTCGTGGCGGGGGGGCTCGGGATACGCAGTATTTT. Translating it yields CASNPRGGGARDTQYF. Filled out from reference TRBV2 and TRBJ2-3, the complete variable domain reads EPEVTQTPSHQVTQMGQEVILRCVPISNHLYFYWYRQILGQKVEFLVSFYNNEISEKSEIFDDQFSVERPDGSNFTLKIRSTKLEDSAMYFCASNPRGGGARDTQYFGPGTRLTVL.